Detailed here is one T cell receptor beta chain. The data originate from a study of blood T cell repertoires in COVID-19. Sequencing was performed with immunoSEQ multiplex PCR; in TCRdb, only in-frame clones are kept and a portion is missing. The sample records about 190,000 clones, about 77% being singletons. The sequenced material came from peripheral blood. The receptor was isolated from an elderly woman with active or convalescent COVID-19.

The CDR3 bases are TGTGCCAGTAGGCGGAGCCCGAACACCGGGGAGCTGTTTTTT. Protein: CASRRSPNTGELFF. The chain is built from TRBV19 and TRBJ2-2; unclear D gene. The V and J ends lost 6 bases and 0 bases respectively, with 8 bases between them. Germline CDR1 and CDR2: LNHDA and SQIVND (reference sequence). The CDR3 has 14 residues.